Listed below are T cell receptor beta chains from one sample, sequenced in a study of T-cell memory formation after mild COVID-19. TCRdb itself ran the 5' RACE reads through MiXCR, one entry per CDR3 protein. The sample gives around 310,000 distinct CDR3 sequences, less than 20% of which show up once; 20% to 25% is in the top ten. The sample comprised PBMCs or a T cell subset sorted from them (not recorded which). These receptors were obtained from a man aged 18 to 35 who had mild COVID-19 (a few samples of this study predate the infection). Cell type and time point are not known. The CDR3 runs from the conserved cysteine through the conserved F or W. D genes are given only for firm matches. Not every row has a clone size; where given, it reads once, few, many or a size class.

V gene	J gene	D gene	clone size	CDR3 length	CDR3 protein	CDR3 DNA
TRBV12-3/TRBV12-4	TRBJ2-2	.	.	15	CASSPGGGNTGELFF	TGTGCCAGCAGCCCGGGGGGCGGGAACACCGGGGAGCTGTTTTTT
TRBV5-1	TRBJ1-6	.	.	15	CASRAGSRGNSPLHF	TGCGCCAGCAGGGCAGGGTCCAGGGGAAATTCACCCCTCCACTTT
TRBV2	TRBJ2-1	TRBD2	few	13	CASKAGGYNEQFF	TGTGCCAGCAAAGCGGGGGGCTACAATGAGCAGTTCTTC
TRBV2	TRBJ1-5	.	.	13	CASRGEINQPQHF	TGTGCCAGCAGAGGGGAAATCAATCAGCCCCAGCATTTT
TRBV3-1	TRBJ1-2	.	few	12	CASSQNNLGYTF	TGTGCCAGCAGCCAAAATAACTTAGGCTACACCTTC
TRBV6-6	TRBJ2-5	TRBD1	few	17	CASSPPRQGPRQETQYF	TGTGCCAGCAGTCCTCCCCGACAGGGCCCTAGGCAAGAGACCCAGTACTTC
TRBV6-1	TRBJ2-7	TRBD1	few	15	CASRSGQGSSYEQYF	TGTGCCAGCAGATCGGGACAGGGCAGCTCCTACGAGCAGTACTTC
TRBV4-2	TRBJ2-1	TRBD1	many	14	CASSQGDRVNEQFF	TGTGCCAGCAGCCAAGGTGACAGGGTCAATGAGCAGTTCTTC
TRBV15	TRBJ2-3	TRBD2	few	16	CATSREASGGTDTQYF	TGTGCCACCAGCAGAGAAGCTAGCGGGGGTACAGATACGCAGTATTTT
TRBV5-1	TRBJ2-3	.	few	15	CASSRDHPSTDTQYF	TGCGCCAGCAGCCGCGACCATCCTAGCACAGATACGCAGTATTTT
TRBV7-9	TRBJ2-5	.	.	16	CASSSRRMGAPETQYF	TGTGCCAGCAGCTCACGACGGATGGGTGCTCCGGAGACCCAGTACTTC
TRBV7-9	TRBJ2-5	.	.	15	CASSLSGDGQETQYF	TGTGCCAGCAGCTTATCAGGGGACGGGCAAGAGACCCAGTACTTC
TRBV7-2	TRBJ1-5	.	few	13	CASSWDRNQPQHF	TGTGCCAGCAGCTGGGACCGTAATCAGCCCCAGCATTTT
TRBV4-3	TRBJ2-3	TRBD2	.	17	CASSQVPAGGNTDTQYF	TGCGCCAGCAGCCAAGTCCCAGCGGGGGGGAACACAGATACGCAGTATTTT
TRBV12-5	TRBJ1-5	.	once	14	CASGNLPGLYTQHF	TGTGCTAGTGGAAACCTCCCAGGGTTGTATACGCAGCATTTT
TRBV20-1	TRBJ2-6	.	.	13	CSGVPSGANVLTF	TGCAGTGGGGTGCCCTCTGGGGCCAACGTCCTGACTTTC
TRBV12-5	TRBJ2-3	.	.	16	CASGFPAAGPEDTQYF	TGTGCTAGTGGTTTCCCCGCGGCGGGACCCGAGGATACGCAGTATTTT
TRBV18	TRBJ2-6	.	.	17	CASSLGQIRSGANVLTF	TGTGCCAGCTCACTCGGTCAGATTCGCTCTGGGGCCAACGTCCTGACTTTC
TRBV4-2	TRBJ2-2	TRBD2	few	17	CASSQGPVASGAGELFF	TGTGCCAGCAGCCAAGGCCCCGTGGCTAGCGGTGCCGGGGAGCTGTTTTTT
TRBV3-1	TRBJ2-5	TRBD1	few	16	CASSLVGGPMVETQYF	TGTGCCAGCAGCCTAGTAGGGGGCCCGATGGTGGAGACCCAGTACTTC
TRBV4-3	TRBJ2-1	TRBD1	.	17	CASSQGLQTGSPNEQFF	TGCGCCAGCAGCCAAGGCCTACAGACAGGGAGTCCCAATGAGCAGTTCTTC
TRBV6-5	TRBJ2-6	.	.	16	CASSYQVASGANVLTF	TGTGCCAGCAGTTACCAGGTTGCGTCTGGGGCCAACGTCCTGACTTTC